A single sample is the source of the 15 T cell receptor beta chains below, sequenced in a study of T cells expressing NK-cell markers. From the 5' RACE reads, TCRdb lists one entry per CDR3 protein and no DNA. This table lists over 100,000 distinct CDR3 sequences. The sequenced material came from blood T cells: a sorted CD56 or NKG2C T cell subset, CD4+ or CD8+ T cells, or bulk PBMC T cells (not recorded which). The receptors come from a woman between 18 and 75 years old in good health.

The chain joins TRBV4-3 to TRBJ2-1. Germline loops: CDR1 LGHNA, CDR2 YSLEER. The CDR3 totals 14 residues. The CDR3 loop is CASSQDGLPNEQFF.

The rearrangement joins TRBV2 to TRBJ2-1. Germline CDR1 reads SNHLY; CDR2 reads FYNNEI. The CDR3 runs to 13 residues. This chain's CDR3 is CARPGIRKNEQFF. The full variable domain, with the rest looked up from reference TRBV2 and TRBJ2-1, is EPEVTQTPSHQVTQMGQEVILRCVPISNHLYFYWYRQILGQKVEFLVSFYNNEISEKSEIFDDQFSVERPDGSNFTLKIRSTKLEDSAMYFCARPGIRKNEQFFGPGTRLTVL.

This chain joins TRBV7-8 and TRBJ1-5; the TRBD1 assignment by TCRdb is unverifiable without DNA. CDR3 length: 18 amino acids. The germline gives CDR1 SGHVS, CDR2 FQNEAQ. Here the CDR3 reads CASSLVPGENSYYQPQHF. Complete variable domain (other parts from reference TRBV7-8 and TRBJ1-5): GAGVSQSPRYKVAKRGQDVALRCDPISGHVSLFWYQQALGQGPEFLTYFQNEAQLDKSGLPSDRFFAERPEGSVSTLKIQRTQQEDSAVYLCASSLVPGENSYYQPQHFGDGTRLSIL.

This CDR3 is CASTLYSGSYNEQFF. The gene calls are TRBV5-4 and TRBJ2-1; TCRdb selects TRBD2, and the lack of DNA leaves this call unchecked. The CDR3 has 15 amino acids. The V gene's germline CDR1 is SGHNT and CDR2 YYREEE (reference sequence). Variable domain in full (rest from reference TRBV5-4 and TRBJ2-1): ETGVTQSPTHLIKTRGQQVTLRCSSQSGHNTVSWYQQALGQGPQFIFQYYREEENGRGNFPPRFSGLQFPNYSSELNVNALELDDSALYLCASTLYSGSYNEQFFGPGTRLTVL.

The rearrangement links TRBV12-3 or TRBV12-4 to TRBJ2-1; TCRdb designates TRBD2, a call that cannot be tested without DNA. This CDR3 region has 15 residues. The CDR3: CASTYSGLGNNEQFF.

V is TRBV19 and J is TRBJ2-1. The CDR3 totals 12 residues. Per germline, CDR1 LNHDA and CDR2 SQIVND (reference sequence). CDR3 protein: CASSGIYNEQFF.

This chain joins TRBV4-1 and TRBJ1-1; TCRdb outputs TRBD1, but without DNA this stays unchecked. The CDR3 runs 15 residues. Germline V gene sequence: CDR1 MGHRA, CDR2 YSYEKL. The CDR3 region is CASSQRWAGGLEAFF.

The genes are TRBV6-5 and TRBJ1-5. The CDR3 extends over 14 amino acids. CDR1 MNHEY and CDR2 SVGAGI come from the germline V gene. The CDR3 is CASSYSVSLQPQHF.

CDR3 region: CASSLSTGTSYNEQFF. The V gene is TRBV5-6, the J gene TRBJ2-1. Germline V lookup: CDR1 SGHDT, CDR2 YYEEEE. This CDR3 has 16 amino acids.

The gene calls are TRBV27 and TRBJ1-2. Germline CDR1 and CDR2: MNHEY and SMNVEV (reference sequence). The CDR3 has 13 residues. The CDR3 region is CASSLNSYYGYTF.

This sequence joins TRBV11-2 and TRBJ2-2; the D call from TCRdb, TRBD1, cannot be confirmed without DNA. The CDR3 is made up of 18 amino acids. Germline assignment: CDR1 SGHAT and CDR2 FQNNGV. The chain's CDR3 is CASSLDFSRTANTGELFF.

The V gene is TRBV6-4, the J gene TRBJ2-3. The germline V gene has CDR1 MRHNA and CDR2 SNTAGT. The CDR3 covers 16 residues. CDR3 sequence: CASSESIGSGTDTQYF.

The CDR3 sequence: CASSQAQVSNSPLHF. The V gene is TRBV4-3, the J gene TRBJ1-6. The CDR3 covers 15 residues. Germline loops: CDR1 LGHNA, CDR2 YSLEER.

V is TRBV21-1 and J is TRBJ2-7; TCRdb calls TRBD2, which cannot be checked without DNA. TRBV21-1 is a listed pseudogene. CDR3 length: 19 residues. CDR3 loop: CASSKGLAHRRHRVGEQYF.

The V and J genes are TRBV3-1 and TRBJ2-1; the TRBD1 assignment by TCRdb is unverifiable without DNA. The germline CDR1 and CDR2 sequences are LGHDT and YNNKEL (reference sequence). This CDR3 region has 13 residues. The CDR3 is CASSHLTGGEVFF.